The 25 T cell receptor beta chains below all came from one sample that was sequenced in a study of T cells in localized non-small cell lung cancer (dated by TCRdb to the early 2020s). Libraries were made using the immunoSEQ multiplex PCR assay. TCRdb limited this immuneACCESS table to in-frame rearrangements with V and J called. A share of clones is missing; checked studies link under half to unresolved V genes, and the rest is unexplained. The table for this sample lists tens of thousands of clones; 80% to 95% of them were counted only once. Approximately 0.99% of the sample rests with the top ten. The material sequenced was peripheral blood, taken before any cancer treatment. These receptors originate from a woman aged 40-69 years with stage I lung adenocarcinoma.

This rearrangement joins TRBV11-2 to TRBJ1-2, with D unclear. The V and J ends lost 5 bases and 1 base respectively, with 11 bases between them. The V gene's germline CDR1 is SGHAT and CDR2 FQNNGV. The CDR3 extends over 14 amino acids. Here the CDR3 reads CASSASHSNYGYTF. The CDR3 DNA follows: TGTGCCAGCAGCGCCTCCCACAGTAACTATGGCTACACCTTC.

The chain carries TRBV7-7 and TRBJ2-2; the D is unclear. Germline V gene lookup returns CDR1 SSHAT and CDR2 FNYEAQ (reference sequence). V was pared by 5 bases and J by 4 bases, with 5 bases between. This CDR3 comprises 12 residues. The CDR3 is CASSAPTGELFF. Here the CDR3 DNA reads TGTGCCAGCAGCGCCCCCACCGGGGAGCTGTTTTTT.

The CDR3 nucleotides read TGTGCCAGCAGCTTAGCAGGACAGGACTATGGCTACACCTTC. As protein: CASSLAGQDYGYTF. The chain is built from TRBV7-6 and TRBJ1-2; 7 positions agree with TRBD1. This CDR3 contains 14 residues. Looked up from germline, CDR1 is SGHVS and CDR2 is FNYEAQ. V gave up 0 bases and J gave up 3 bases; unmatched junction bases: 1.

The V call is TRBV2, the J call TRBJ1-1; no reliable D call. Per germline, CDR1 SNHLY and CDR2 FYNNEI. The germline V and J ends were trimmed by 5 bases and 1 base, with 11 bases remaining between them. This CDR3 contains 14 residues. The CDR3 here is CASSRIGSNTEAFF. CDR3 DNA sequence: TGTGCCAGCAGTAGGATCGGTTCGAACACTGAAGCTTTCTTT.

This clone occurred once. The chain uses TRBV30 and TRBJ1-2; D is unclear. V was cut by 0 bases and J by 6 bases, with 17 bases left in between. This CDR3 comprises 15 residues. Germline CDR1 GTSNPN, CDR2 SVGIG (reference sequence). This CDR3 reads CAWSVSLSEGNGYTF. CDR3 sequence (DNA): TGTGCCTGGAGTGTCTCCCTCTCCGAGGGTAATGGCTACACCTTC. Filled out from reference TRBV30 and TRBJ1-2, the complete variable domain reads SQTIHQWPATLVQPVGSPLSLECTVEGTSNPNLYWYRQAAGRGLQLLFYSVGIGQISSEVPQNLSASRPQDRQFILSSKKLLLSDSGFYLCAWSVSLSEGNGYTFGSGTRLTVV.

This clone has only one observation. This chain links TRBV11-2 with TRBJ2-3; D remains unclear. Trimming took 3 bases from V and 5 from J, leaving 6 bases between them. CDR1 is SGHAT, CDR2 FQNNGV, per germline. This CDR3 has 12 residues. The CDR3 reads CASSFQEDTQYF. The CDR3 DNA reads TGTGCCAGCAGCTTTCAGGAAGATACGCAGTATTTT.

This sequence joins TRBV11-2 and TRBJ1-3, with 7 bases identical to TRBD1. The length of the CDR3 is 14 residues. Per germline, CDR1 SGHAT and CDR2 FQNNGV. V dropped 5 bases and J dropped 2; count of bases not matched to a gene: 3. Here the CDR3 reads CASSNRGTGNTIYF. In nucleotides, the CDR3 is TGTGCCAGCAGCAACAGGGGAACTGGAAACACCATATATTTT.

V usage is TRBV2 and J usage is TRBJ1-6; D unresolved. V was clipped by 6 bases and J by 1 base, with 10 bases between them. The length of the CDR3 is 15 residues. CDR1 and CDR2 from the germline V gene are SNHLY and FYNNEI. CDR3 sequence: CASRASGSYNSPLHF. The DNA for the CDR3 is TGTGCCAGCAGAGCCAGTGGATCCTATAATTCACCCCTCCACTTT.

The CDR3 is CAWDVPPGQGSSGNTIYF. The CDR3 DNA reads as TGTGCCTGGGACGTACCTCCGGGACAGGGGAGCTCTGGAAACACCATATATTTT. The rearrangement uses TRBV30 and TRBJ1-3; 10 bases line up with TRBD1. Germline CDR1 reads GTSNPN; CDR2 reads SVGIG (reference sequence). The CDR3 loop spans 18 amino acids. Trimming cost V 5 bases and J 0 bases; bases outside gene matches: 13.

The rearrangement joins TRBV18 to TRBJ1-1, with D maybe TRBD1 (6 bases). From germline, CDR1 is KGHSH and CDR2 LQKENI. V shed 6 bases and J shed 4 bases, with 15 bases lying between them. The CDR3 runs to 14 residues. CDR3: CASSPWGATTEAFF. For the CDR3, the DNA is TGTGCCAGCTCTCCTTGGGGGGCGACCACTGAAGCTTTCTTT.

This chain connects TRBV6-6 to TRBJ1-2; D uncertain. The V end was cut by 5 bases, the J end by 7 bases, with 14 bases between. Germline values: CDR1 MNHNY, CDR2 SVGAGI (reference sequence). CDR3 size: 13 residues. CDR3 protein: CASSLTTPSGYTF. Written as DNA, the CDR3 is TGTGCCAGCAGTCTTACCACCCCGTCTGGCTACACCTTC.

V usage is TRBV4-3 and J usage is TRBJ2-3, with D possibly matching TRBD1 (6 bases). CDR3 length equals 15 residues. Germline loops: CDR1 LGHNA, CDR2 YSLEER. V was pared by 0 bases and J by 4 bases, with 11 bases between. CDR3: CASSQEYRVADTQYF. CDR3 nucleotides: TGCGCCAGCAGCCAAGAGTACAGGGTGGCAGATACGCAGTATTTT.

J is TRBJ1-4 and V is TRBV5-1, with no clear D. V lost 4 bases, J lost 3 bases, and 10 bases lay in between. Germline CDR1 reads SGHRS; CDR2 reads YFSETQ. The CDR3 covers 14 residues. The chain's CDR3 is CASSESVANEKLFF. In DNA, the CDR3 is TGCGCCAGCAGCGAGTCCGTTGCTAATGAAAAACTGTTTTTT.

In its sample, this clone was seen a few times. V is TRBV5-8 and J is TRBJ1-5, with D perhaps TRBD1 (5 bases). Germline loops: CDR1 SGHTS, CDR2 YDEGEE. Trimming took 4 bases from V and 0 from J, leaving 11 bases between them. The CDR3 loop spans 15 amino acids. CDR3 coding DNA: TGTGCCAGCAGCCAAGGGACGGATAGCAATCAGCCCCAGCATTTT. Its protein is CASSQGTDSNQPQHF.

The chain employs TRBV19 and TRBJ1-2; D is unresolved. CDR1 is LNHDA, CDR2 SQIVND, per germline (reference sequence). The CDR3 consists of 14 residues. V was pared by 4 bases and J by 2 bases, with 11 bases between. The CDR3 loop reads CASSTPLRNYGYTF. In DNA, the CDR3 is TGTGCCAGTAGTACTCCACTAAGGAACTATGGCTACACCTTC.

The chain has TRBV6-1 and TRBJ1-5; no clear D gene. This CDR3 comprises 14 residues. Between the trimmed V and J ends, which lost 7 bases and 1 base, there was a span of 11 bases. CDR1 is MNHNS and CDR2 is SASEGT in the germline V gene. The CDR3, as DNA: TGTGCCAGCACCCAAACCCGCAGCAATCAGCCCCAGCATTTT. Its protein product is CASTQTRSNQPQHF.

This rearrangement joins TRBV30 to TRBJ1-2, with a tentative D call TRBD1 (6 bases). In germline, CDR1 is GTSNPN, CDR2 SVGIG (reference sequence). V lost 3 bases and J lost 6, with 17 bases in between. This CDR3 spans 14 amino acids. The CDR3 sequence is CAWRSPDRLNGYTF. CDR3 in DNA: TGTGCCTGGAGATCTCCTGACAGGCTTAATGGCTACACCTTC.

J is TRBJ2-1 and V is TRBV4-1, with 9 bases lining up with TRBD1. This CDR3 is 13 amino acids long. Germline values: CDR1 MGHRA, CDR2 YSYEKL. Germline trimming cut 4 bases from V and 15 bases from J; bases unmatched to any gene: 10. CDR3 in amino acids: CASSPTTGGVRFF. The CDR3 DNA sequence: TGCGCCAGCAGCCCTACTACAGGGGGCGTTCGGTTCTTC.

This chain joins TRBV7-2 and TRBJ1-2; 8 bases are shared with TRBD1. The CDR3 extends over 14 amino acids. CDR1 SGHTA and CDR2 FQGNSA come from the germline V gene. V dropped 3 bases and J dropped 4; count of bases not matched to a gene: 4. CDR3 sequence: CASSFPGQGYGYTF. Written as DNA, the CDR3 is TGTGCCAGCAGCTTCCCTGGACAGGGCTATGGCTACACCTTC. Supplemented by reference TRBV7-2 and TRBJ1-2, the full variable domain reads GAGVSQSPSNKVTEKGKDVELRCDPISGHTALYWYRQSLGQGLEFLIYFQGNSAPDKSGLPSDRFSAERTGGSVSTLTIQRTQQEDSAVYLCASSFPGQGYGYTFGSGTRLTVV.

V and J are TRBV11-2 and TRBJ2-2; TRBD1 is a possible D gene (6 bases). The ends were cut back, 0 bases at V and 6 bases at J, with 17 bases in the middle. Germline V gene lookup returns CDR1 SGHAT and CDR2 FQNNGV. The CDR3 contains 17 residues. CDR3 nucleotide sequence: TGTGCCAGCAGCTTAGAACAGGGTTTGATCACCCCCGGGGAGCTGTTTTTT. It is translated as CASSLEQGLITPGELFF.

The rearrangement joins TRBV6-6 to TRBJ1-2; 7 bases fit TRBD1. The germline CDR1 and CDR2 sequences are MNHNY and SVGAGI (reference sequence). The CDR3 sequence is 15 residues long. J was trimmed by 7 bases and V by 0 bases; bases with no gene match: 8. CDR3 region: CASSYSQRQGGGYTF. CDR3 coding DNA: TGTGCCAGCAGTTACTCCCAGCGACAGGGAGGTGGCTACACCTTC.

The chain recombines TRBV5-1 with TRBJ2-1; 9 nucleotides line up with TRBD1. The CDR3 totals 15 residues. Germline V lookup: CDR1 SGHRS, CDR2 YFSETQ. V lost 3 bases, J lost 4 bases, and 5 bases stayed unmatched. CDR3 in DNA: TGCGCCAGCAGCTCGGGACAGGGAAGTTACAATGAGCAGTTCTTC. Translating it yields CASSSGQGSYNEQFF.

This clone came up a few times. The chain is built from TRBV7-2 and TRBJ1-6; perhaps TRBD1 as D (6 bases). The CDR3 contains 15 residues. Trimming removed 0 bases at V and 7 bases at J, with 10 bases between. CDR1 SGHTA and CDR2 FQGNSA come from the germline V gene. The CDR3 sequence: CASSLARGVNSPLHF. The CDR3 DNA reads as TGTGCCAGCAGCTTAGCCAGGGGAGTAAATTCACCCCTCCACTTT.

CDR3 sequence (DNA): TGTGCCAGTAGTTTACGACGTGGGGACGTAATGAACACTGAAGCTTTCTTT. Its translation is CASSLRRGDVMNTEAFF. The chain links TRBV19 to TRBJ1-1; maybe TRBD1 (5 bases). Trimming pared 5 bases from V and 0 bases from J, leaving 19 bases between. CDR1 is LNHDA, CDR2 SQIVND, per germline (reference sequence). The CDR3 covers 17 residues.

V gene TRBV7-2 combines with J gene TRBJ1-1, with D uncertain. The germline V gene has CDR1 SGHTA and CDR2 FQGNSA. V lost 1 base and J lost 11, with 11 bases in between. The CDR3 length is 12 residues. This chain's CDR3 is CASSLGRVGAFF. The CDR3 DNA reads TGTGCCAGCAGCTTAGGGCGGGTCGGTGCTTTCTTT.